The 4 T cell receptor beta chains reported below all come from one sample, sequenced in a study of vaccination and CD4 T cells after COVID-19. The Oncomine TCR Beta short-read assay was applied to DNA of cultured CD4+ T cells. Genomic DNA from cultured CD4+ T cells was extracted. Each CDR3 protein is one row after TCRdb ran MiXCR on the PCR reads. In the table there are thousands of distinct CDR3 sequences, 25% to 40% of which are singletons. The treatment was: roughly 10-day PBMC culture with coronavirus spike peptide pools or control peptides (ViraFEST assay). Unexposed donor CD4+ T cells predated the COVID-19 pandemic, collected 2011-2018. Antigen specificity for these receptors is unknown. Sequenced: CD4+ T cells from blood, cultured in vitro. These TCRs come from a human donor in good health.

This clonotype showed up just a few times. The chain recombines TRBV27 with TRBJ1-5; TRBD1 might be the D (6 bases). V was cut by 5 bases and J by 0 bases, with 14 bases left in between. The CDR3 has 16 amino acids. Germline V CDR1 and CDR2: MNHEY, SMNVEV (reference sequence). Here the CDR3 DNA reads TGTGCCAGCAGTACCCACGCACAGGGTAGCAATCAGCCCCAGCATTTT. As protein: CASSTHAQGSNQPQHF.

This clonotype has only a few counts. At one end the junction does not follow the germline gene, possibly because of a read error. This chain links TRBV28 with TRBJ2-5, with 7 bases that match TRBD1. The CDR3 runs 14 residues. Germline V gene data show CDR1 as MDHEN and CDR2 as SYDVKM. CDR3 sequence (DNA): TGCGCCAGCAACTCTAGGGGGCGCGGGGAGACCCAGTACTTC. Protein sequence: CASNSRGRGETQYF.

This clonotype was counted a few times. The chain is built from TRBV28 and TRBJ1-1; D gene ambiguous. The V end lost 7 bases, the J end lost 0 bases, and 15 bases lay between the germline ends. This CDR3 is 15 amino acids long. Germline V CDR1 and CDR2: MDHEN, SYDVKM. CDR3 protein: CASTVYYNMNTEAFF. CDR3 sequence (DNA): TGTGCCAGCACAGTTTACTACAACATGAACACTGAAGCTTTCTTT. The full variable domain, in which reference TRBV28 and TRBJ1-1 provide the parts outside the CDR3, is DVKVTQSSRYLVKRTGEKVFLECVQDMDHENMFWYRQDPGLGLRLIYFSYDVKMKEKGDIPEGYSVSREKKERFSLILESASTNQTSMYLCASTVYYNMNTEAFFGQGTRLTVV.

The table lists this clonotype with a few counts. This rearrangement joins TRBV28 to TRBJ2-7, with TRBD1 matching over 7 bases. The CDR3 loop spans 12 amino acids. V lost 8 bases and J lost 5; bases outside the gene matches: 6. CDR1 is MDHEN, CDR2 SYDVKM, per germline. The CDR3 is CASGTAPNEQYF. The CDR3, as DNA: TGTGCCAGCGGGACAGCCCCGAACGAGCAGTACTTC.